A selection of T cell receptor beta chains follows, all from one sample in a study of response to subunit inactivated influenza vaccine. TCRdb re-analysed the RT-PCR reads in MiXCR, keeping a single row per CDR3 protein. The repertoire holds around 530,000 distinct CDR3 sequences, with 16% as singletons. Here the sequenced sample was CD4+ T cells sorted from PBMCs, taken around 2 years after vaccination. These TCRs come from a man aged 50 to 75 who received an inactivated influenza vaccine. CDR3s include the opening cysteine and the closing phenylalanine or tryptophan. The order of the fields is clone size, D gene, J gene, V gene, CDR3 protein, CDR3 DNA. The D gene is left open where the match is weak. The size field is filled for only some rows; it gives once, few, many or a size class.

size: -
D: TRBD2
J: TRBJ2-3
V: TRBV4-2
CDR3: CASSQAPWRGGRGTDTQYF
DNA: TGTGCCAGCAGCCAAGCGCCCTGGCGGGGGGGCCGGGGGACAGATACGCAGTATTTT

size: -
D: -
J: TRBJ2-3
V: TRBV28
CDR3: CASSGGHGWGTDTQYF
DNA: TGTGCCAGCAGTGGGGGCCACGGATGGGGCACAGATACGCAGTATTTT

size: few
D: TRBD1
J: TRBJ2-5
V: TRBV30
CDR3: CAWSVPGQGMETQYF
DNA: TGTGCCTGGAGTGTACCGGGACAGGGAATGGAGACCCAGTACTTC

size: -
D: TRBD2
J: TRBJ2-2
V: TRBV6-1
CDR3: CASSGRGSGGATGELFF
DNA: TGTGCCAGCAGTGGACGGGGTAGCGGGGGAGCCACCGGGGAGCTGTTTTTT

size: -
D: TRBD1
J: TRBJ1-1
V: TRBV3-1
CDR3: CASSQRGQGDTEAFF
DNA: TGTGCCAGCAGCCAAAGGGGTCAGGGGGACACTGAAGCTTTCTTT

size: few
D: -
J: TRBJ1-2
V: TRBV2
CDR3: CASSVGTEGYTF
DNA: TGTGCCAGCAGTGTTGGGACGGAGGGCTACACCTTC

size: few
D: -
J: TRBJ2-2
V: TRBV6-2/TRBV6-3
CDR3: CASSGLDSHFVGELFF
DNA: TGTGCCAGCAGTGGTCTAGACAGCCACTTTGTCGGGGAGCTGTTTTTT

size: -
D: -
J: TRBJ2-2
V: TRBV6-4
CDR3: CASSPEFNTGELFF
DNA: TGTGCCAGCAGCCCCGAATTTAACACCGGGGAGCTGTTTTTT

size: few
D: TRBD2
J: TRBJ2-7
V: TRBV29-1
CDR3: CSVSRDYYEQYF
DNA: TGCAGCGTTAGCCGGGACTACTACGAGCAGTACTTC

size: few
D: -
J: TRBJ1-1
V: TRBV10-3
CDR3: CAISDVTNTEAFF
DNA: TGTGCCATCAGTGATGTAACGAACACTGAAGCTTTCTTT

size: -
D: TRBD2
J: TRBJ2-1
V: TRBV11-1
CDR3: CASSSLMASGNIEQFF
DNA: TGTGCCAGCAGTTCTCTAATGGCTAGCGGGAATATTGAGCAGTTCTTC

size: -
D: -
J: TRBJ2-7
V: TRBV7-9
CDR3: CASSPLGLEQYF
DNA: TGTGCCAGCAGCCCCCTGGGTCTTGAGCAGTACTTC

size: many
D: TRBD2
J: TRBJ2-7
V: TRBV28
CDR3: CASSSRWAGAPYEQYF
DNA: TGTGCCAGCAGTTCCCGATGGGCGGGAGCCCCCTACGAGCAGTACTTC

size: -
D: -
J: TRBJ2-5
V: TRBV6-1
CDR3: CASSVAKETQYF
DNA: TGTGCCAGCAGCGTAGCAAAAGAGACCCAGTACTTC

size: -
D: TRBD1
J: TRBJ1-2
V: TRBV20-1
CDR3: CSARLLTGKGSNYGYTF
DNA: TGCAGTGCTAGGTTATTGACAGGGAAAGGATCTAACTATGGCTACACCTTC

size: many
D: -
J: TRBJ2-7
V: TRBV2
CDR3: CASSVGSYEQYF
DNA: TGTGCCAGCAGTGTTGGTTCCTACGAGCAGTACTTC

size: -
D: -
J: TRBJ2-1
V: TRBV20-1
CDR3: CSARASGGFYNEQFF
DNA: TGCAGTGCTAGAGCTTCGGGGGGCTTCTACAATGAGCAGTTCTTC